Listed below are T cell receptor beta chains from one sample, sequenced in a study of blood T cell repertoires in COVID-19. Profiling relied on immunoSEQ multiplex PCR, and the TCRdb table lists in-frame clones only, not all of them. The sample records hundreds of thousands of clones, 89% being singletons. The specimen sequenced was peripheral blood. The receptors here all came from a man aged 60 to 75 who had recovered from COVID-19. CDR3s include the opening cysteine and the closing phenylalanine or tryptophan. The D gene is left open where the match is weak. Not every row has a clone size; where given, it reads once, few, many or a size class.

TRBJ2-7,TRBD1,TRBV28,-,CASRQGQGRYEQYF,TGTGCCAGCAGACAGGGACAGGGGAGGTACGAGCAGTACTTC
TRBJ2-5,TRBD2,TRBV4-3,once,CASSQILAGAGETQYF,TGCGCCAGCAGCCAGATATTAGCGGGAGCGGGAGAGACCCAGTACTTC
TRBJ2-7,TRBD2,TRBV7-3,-,CASSLNGGGEYEQYF,TGTGCCAGCAGCTTAAACGGGGGAGGGGAATACGAGCAGTACTTC
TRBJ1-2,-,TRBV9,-,CASSVGGVDSRRGYTF,TGTGCCAGCAGCGTAGGAGGGGTGGACAGCCGGCGGGGCTACACCTTC
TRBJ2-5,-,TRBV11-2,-,CASSSDRISQETQYF,TGTGCCAGCAGCTCCGACAGGATATCACAAGAGACCCAGTACTTC
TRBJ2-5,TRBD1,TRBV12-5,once,CASGLVRGGRQETQYF,TGTGCTAGTGGTTTGGTACGAGGGGGCCGCCAAGAGACCCAGTACTTC
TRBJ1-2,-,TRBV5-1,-,CASSPRRDGNYGYTF,TGCGCCAGCAGCCCTAGGCGGGACGGTAACTATGGCTACACCTTC
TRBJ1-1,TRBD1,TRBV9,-,CASSAQWQGVNTEAFF,TGTGCCAGCAGCGCCCAGTGGCAGGGGGTAAACACTGAAGCTTTCTTT
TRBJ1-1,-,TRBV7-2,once,CASSLEAGNTEAFF,TGTGCCAGCAGCTTAGAAGCAGGAAACACTGAAGCTTTCTTT
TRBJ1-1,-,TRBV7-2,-,CASSLQTALNTEAFF,TGTGCCAGCAGTTTACAGACAGCATTGAACACTGAAGCTTTCTTT
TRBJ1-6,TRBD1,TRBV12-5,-,CASGLDRGYSPLHF,TGTGCTAGTGGTTTGGACAGGGGATATTCACCCCTCCACTTT
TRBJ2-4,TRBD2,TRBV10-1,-,CASSETLASGAKNIQYF,TGCGCCAGCAGTGAGACCCTCGCTAGCGGTGCCAAAAACATTCAGTACTTC
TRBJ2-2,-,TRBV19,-,CASRVERANTGELFF,TGTGCCAGTAGGGTGGAGAGGGCGAACACCGGGGAGCTGTTTTTT
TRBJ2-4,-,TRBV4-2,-,CASSPQKLGNIQYF,TGTGCCAGCAGCCCCCAGAAACTAGGGAACATTCAGTACTTC
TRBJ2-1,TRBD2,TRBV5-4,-,CASSLGGSGRVF,TGTGCCAGCAGCTTGGGAGGTAGCGGGAGGGTCTTC
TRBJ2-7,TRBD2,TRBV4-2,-,CASSQTAGLAGGHEQYF,TGTGCCAGCAGCCAAACTGCCGGACTAGCGGGAGGGCACGAGCAGTACTTC
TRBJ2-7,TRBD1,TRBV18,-,CASSPGTGSSYEQYF,TGTGCCAGCTCACCAGGGACAGGAAGCTCCTACGAGCAGTACTTC
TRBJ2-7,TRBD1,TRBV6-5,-,CASSRRTGALDEQYF,TGTGCCAGCAGCAGGAGGACAGGCGCCTTAGACGAGCAGTACTTC
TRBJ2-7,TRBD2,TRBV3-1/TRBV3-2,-,CASSQMGGGKQYF,TGTGCCAGCAGCCAAATGGGCGGGGGGAAGCAGTACTTC
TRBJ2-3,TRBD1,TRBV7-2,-,CASSARGGRGPPGDTQYF,TGTGCCAGCAGCGCCCGCGGCGGCAGGGGGCCGCCCGGAGATACGCAGTATTTT
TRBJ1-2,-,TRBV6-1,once,CASSEQRGGYTF,TGTGCCAGCAGTGAACAGAGGGGGGGCTACACCTTC
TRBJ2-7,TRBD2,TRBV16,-,CASSPGGGSSYEQYF,TGTGCCAGCAGCCCGGGAGGGGGGAGTTCCTACGAGCAGTACTTC
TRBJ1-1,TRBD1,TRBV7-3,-,CASSYGQGAEAFF,TGTGCCAGCAGCTACGGACAGGGCGCTGAAGCTTTCTTT
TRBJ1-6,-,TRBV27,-,CASSLRRPSYNSPLHF,TGTGCCAGCAGTTTAAGGAGGCCCTCCTATAATTCACCCCTCCACTTT
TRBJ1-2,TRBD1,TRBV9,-,CASSPRDSGSRGYTF,TGTGCCAGCAGCCCGAGGGACAGCGGTTCGCGGGGCTACACCTTC
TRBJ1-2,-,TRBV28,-,CASSLGGEGYTF,TGTGCCAGCAGTTTAGGAGGGGAGGGCTACACCTTC
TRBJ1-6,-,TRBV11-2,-,CASRDSISYNSPLHF,TGTGCCAGCAGGGACAGTATCTCCTATAATTCACCCCTCCACTTT
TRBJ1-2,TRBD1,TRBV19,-,CASSPQGAYGYTF,TGTGCCAGTAGTCCACAGGGGGCCTATGGCTACACCTTC
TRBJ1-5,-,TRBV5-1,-,CASSLGGRWYQPQHF,TGCGCCAGCAGCTTGGGCGGTAGATGGTATCAGCCCCAGCATTTT
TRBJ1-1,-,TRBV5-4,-,CASSFFSRREAFF,TGTGCCAGCAGCTTTTTTAGCCGACGGGAAGCTTTCTTT
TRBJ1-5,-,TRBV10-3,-,CAISGVQGNQPQHF,TGTGCCATCAGTGGAGTGCAGGGCAATCAGCCCCAGCATTTT
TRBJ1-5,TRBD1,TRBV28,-,CASRQGAAQPQHF,TGTGCCAGCAGGCAGGGGGCCGCTCAGCCCCAGCATTTT
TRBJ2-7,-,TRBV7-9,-,CASSRSSNEQYF,TGTGCCAGCAGCCGCAGTAGCAACGAGCAGTACTTC